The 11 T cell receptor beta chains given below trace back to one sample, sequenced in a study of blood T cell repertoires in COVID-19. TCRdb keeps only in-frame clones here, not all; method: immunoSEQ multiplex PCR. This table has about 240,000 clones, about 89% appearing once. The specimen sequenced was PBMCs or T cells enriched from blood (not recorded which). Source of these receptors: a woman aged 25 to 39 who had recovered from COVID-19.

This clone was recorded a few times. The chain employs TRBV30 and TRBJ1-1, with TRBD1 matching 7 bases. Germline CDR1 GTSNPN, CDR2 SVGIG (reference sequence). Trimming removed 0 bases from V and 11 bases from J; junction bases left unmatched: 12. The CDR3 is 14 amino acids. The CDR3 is CAWSVGRGGSSAFF. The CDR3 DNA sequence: TGTGCCTGGAGTGTGGGAAGAGGGGGCTCTTCGGCTTTCTTT.

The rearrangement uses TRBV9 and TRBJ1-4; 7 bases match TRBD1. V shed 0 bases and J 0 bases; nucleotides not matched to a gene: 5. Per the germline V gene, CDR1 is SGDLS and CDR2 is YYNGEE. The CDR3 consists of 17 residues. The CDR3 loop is CASSVGTGWSTNEKLFF. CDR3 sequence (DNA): TGTGCCAGCAGCGTAGGGACAGGATGGTCAACTAATGAAAAACTGTTTTTT.

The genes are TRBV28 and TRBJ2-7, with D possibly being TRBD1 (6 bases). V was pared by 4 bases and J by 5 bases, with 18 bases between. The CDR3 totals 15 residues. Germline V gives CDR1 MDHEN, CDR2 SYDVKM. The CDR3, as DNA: TGTGCCAGCAGTTGGAACCACAGGGATGGTGACGAGCAGTACTTC. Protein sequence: CASSWNHRDGDEQYF.

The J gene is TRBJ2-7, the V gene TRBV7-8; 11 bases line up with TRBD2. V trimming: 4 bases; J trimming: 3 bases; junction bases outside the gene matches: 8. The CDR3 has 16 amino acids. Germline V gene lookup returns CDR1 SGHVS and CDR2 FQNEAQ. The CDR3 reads CASSSTRTSGFYEQYF. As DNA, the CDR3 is TGTGCCAGCAGCTCGACTCGGACTAGCGGGTTCTACGAGCAGTACTTC. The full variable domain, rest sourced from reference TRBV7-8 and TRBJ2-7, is GAGVSQSPRYKVAKRGQDVALRCDPISGHVSLFWYQQALGQGPEFLTYFQNEAQLDKSGLPSDRFFAERPEGSVSTLKIQRTQQEDSAVYLCASSSTRTSGFYEQYFGPGTRLTVT.

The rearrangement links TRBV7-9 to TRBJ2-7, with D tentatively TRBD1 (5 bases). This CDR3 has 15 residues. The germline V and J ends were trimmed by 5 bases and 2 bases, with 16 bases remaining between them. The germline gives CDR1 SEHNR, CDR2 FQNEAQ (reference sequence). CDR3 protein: CASSSPDTKTYEQYF. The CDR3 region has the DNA TGTGCCAGCAGCAGCCCGGACACAAAAACCTACGAGCAGTACTTC.

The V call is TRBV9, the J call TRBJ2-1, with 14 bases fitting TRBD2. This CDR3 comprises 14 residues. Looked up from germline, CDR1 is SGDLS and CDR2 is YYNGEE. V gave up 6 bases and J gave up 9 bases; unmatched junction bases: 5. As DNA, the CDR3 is TGTGCCAGCAACGGAGGACTAGCGGGAGGTGAGCAGTTCTTC. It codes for CASNGGLAGGEQFF.

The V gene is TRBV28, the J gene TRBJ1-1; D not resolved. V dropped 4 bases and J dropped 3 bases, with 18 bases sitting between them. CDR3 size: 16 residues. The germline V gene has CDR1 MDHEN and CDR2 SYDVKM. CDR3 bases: TGTGCCAGCAGTTATCCAAGGCTTGACTTTGACACTGAAGCTTTCTTT. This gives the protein CASSYPRLDFDTEAFF.

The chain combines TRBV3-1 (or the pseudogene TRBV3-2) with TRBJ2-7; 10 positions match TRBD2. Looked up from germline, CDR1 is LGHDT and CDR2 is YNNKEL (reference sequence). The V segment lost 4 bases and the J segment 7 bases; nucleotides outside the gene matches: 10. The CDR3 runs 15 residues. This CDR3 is CASSPGLAAPEEQYF. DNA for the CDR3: TGTGCCAGCAGCCCCGGACTAGCGGCCCCCGAGGAGCAGTACTTC.

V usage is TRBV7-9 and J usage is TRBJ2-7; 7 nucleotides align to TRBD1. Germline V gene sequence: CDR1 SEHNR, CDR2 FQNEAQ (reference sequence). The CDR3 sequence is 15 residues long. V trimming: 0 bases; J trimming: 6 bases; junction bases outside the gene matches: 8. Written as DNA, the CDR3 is TGTGCCAGCAGCTTAGCACGGACAGGCCGGACCGAGCAGTACTTC. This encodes CASSLARTGRTEQYF.

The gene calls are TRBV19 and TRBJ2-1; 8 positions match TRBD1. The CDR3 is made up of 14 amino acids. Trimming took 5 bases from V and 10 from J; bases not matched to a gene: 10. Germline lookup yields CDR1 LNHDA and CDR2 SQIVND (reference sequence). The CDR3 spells CASSPGQGESEQFF. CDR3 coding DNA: TGTGCCAGTAGTCCCGGACAGGGAGAGAGCGAGCAGTTCTTC.

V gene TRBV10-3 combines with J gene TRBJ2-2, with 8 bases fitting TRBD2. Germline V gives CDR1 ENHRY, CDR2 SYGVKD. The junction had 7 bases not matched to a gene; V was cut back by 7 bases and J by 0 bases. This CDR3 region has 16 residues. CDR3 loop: CAINAILAANTGELFF. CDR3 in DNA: TGTGCCATCAACGCAATACTAGCGGCGAACACCGGGGAGCTGTTTTTT.